This paragraph covers one T cell receptor (beta chain) sequence. The antigen is not known. Method: immunoSEQ multiplex PCR; TCRdb's copy keeps in-frame clones and lacks some. Altogether more than 45,000 clones are present, 88% being singletons, with the ten largest covering just under 7%. The CDR3 is made up of 16 amino acids. Trimming pared 6 bases from V and 4 bases from J, leaving 21 bases between. The V gene's germline CDR1 is MDHEN and CDR2 SYDVKM. The entry originates in a study of OX40 agonist ivuxolimab in advanced cancers. Findings and caveats of the study: CD4+ and CD8+ blood T cells expanded clonally by week 6 at 0.1 to 3.0 mg/kg. Expanded peripheral T cell antigen specificity was not determined.

The clonotype was recovered from an adult with an advanced solid tumor such as melanoma, head and neck, liver or kidney cancer. The chain carries TRBV28 and TRBJ1-2, with a possible D match to TRBD1 (6 bases). The sample consisted of CD4+ or CD8+ T cells sorted from blood, taken in a trial of the OX40 agonist ivuxolimab. The CDR3 loop is CASREPRGGGGYGYTF. In DNA form, the CDR3 reads TGTGCCAGCAGAGAACCCCGAGGAGGAGGGGGCTATGGCTACACCTTC.